Each of the 5 T cell receptor beta chains below was sequenced from the same sample in a study of identical twins. One entry per CDR3 protein, called by TCRdb with MiXCR from the 5' RACE reads. The sample holds 350,000 to 600,000 distinct CDR3 sequences, approximately 15% seen once. Separately, the same data were catalogued under a study of yellow fever vaccine responses in identical twins.

The sequenced sample was CD4+ T cells sorted from blood. The receptor set was obtained from a woman aged 18-29 years in good health.

Only a few counts were recorded for this clonotype. The chain joins TRBV7-9 to TRBJ2-3, with TRBD2 as a possible D gene (5 bases). This CDR3 contains 16 residues. Per the germline V gene, CDR1 is SEHNR and CDR2 is FQNEAQ (reference sequence). Trimming shortened V by 2 bases and J by 2 bases, and 14 bases separated the two germline ends. CDR3 sequence: CASSLTTIAITDTQYF. For the CDR3, the DNA is TGTGCCAGCAGCTTAACGACTATAGCCATCACAGATACGCAGTATTTT. Complete variable domain (other parts from reference TRBV7-9 and TRBJ2-3): DTGVSQNPRHKITKRGQNVTFRCDPISEHNRLYWYRQTLGQGPEFLTYFQNEAQLEKSRLLSDRFSAERPKGSFSTLEIQRTEQGDSAMYLCASSLTTIAITDTQYFGPGTRLTVL.

This clonotype came up a few times. The genes are TRBV5-6 and TRBJ2-7; the match to TRBD1 covers 11 bases. The CDR3 extends over 16 amino acids. Germline-derived CDR1 and CDR2 are SGHDT and YYEEEE. Unmatched junction bases numbered 5, after V lost 1 base and J lost 2 bases. DNA of the CDR3: TGTGCCAGCAGCTTGTACCGGGACAGGGGGGCCTACGAGCAGTACTTC. Its protein is CASSLYRDRGAYEQYF.

There are many counts of this clonotype. The rearrangement links TRBV27 to TRBJ2-1; 14 positions agree with TRBD2. V was clipped by 6 bases and J by 9 bases; unmatched bases: 4. Germline CDR1 and CDR2: MNHEY and SMNVEV (reference sequence). The CDR3 sequence is 14 residues long. The CDR3 DNA follows: TGTGCCAGCAGCTTAGGACTAGCGGGAGGTGAGCAGTTCTTC. Translating it yields CASSLGLAGGEQFF.

This clonotype was observed a single time. The gene calls are TRBV30 and TRBJ2-1; maybe TRBD2 (6 bases). The germline V gene encodes CDR1 GTSNPN and CDR2 SVGIG (reference sequence). CDR3 size: 15 residues. Trimming pared 0 bases from V and 7 bases from J, leaving 16 bases between. CDR3 sequence: CAWSVLVGGGNEQFF. The CDR3 bases are TGTGCCTGGAGTGTACTGGTGGGAGGAGGGAATGAGCAGTTCTTC. The full variable domain, its missing parts supplied by reference TRBV30 and TRBJ2-1, is SQTIHQWPATLVQPVGSPLSLECTVEGTSNPNLYWYRQAAGRGLQLLFYSVGIGQISSEVPQNLSASRPQDRQFILSSKKLLLSDSGFYLCAWSVLVGGGNEQFFGPGTRLTVL.

There are a few counts of this clonotype. V and J are TRBV6-5 and TRBJ2-7; D gene ambiguous. Germline V gene sequence: CDR1 MNHEY, CDR2 SVGAGI. V was cut by 2 bases and J by 0 bases, with 8 bases left in between. The CDR3 is made up of 14 amino acids. The DNA of the CDR3 is TGTGCCAGCAGTTACCGTCCTAGCTCCTACGAGCAGTACTTC. Translated, it gives CASSYRPSSYEQYF.